The 18 T cell receptor beta chains below all came from one sample that was sequenced in a study of tumor and adjacent non-tumor tissue in lung cancer. TCRbeta libraries were built with three rounds of nested PCR, modified from ARM-PCR. TCRdb re-called the multiplex PCR reads with MiXCR, one entry per CDR3 protein. The data contain over 100,000 distinct CDR3 sequences, 60% to 70% of them singletons. No cell sorting was done before RNA was extracted from the tissue. More than 3 cm separated this lung sample from the edge of the tumor. The sample taken for sequencing was distant non-tumor lung tissue. The source of these receptors is a man in his sixties with non-small cell lung cancer.

This rearrangement joins TRBV20-1 to TRBJ1-2, with D uncertain. The germline V gene has CDR1 DFQATT and CDR2 SNEGSKA (reference sequence). This CDR3 contains 12 residues. Trimming stripped 6 bases from V and 5 bases from J, with 13 bases between. The CDR3 protein is CSAPATAYGYTF. CDR3 DNA: TGCAGTGCCCCGGCGACGGCATATGGCTACACCTTC.

This chain links TRBV24-1 with TRBJ2-1, with 7 nucleotides matching TRBD1. V trimming: 4 bases; J trimming: 0 bases; junction bases outside the gene matches: 11. From germline, CDR1 is KGHDR and CDR2 SFDVKD. The CDR3 is 18 residues long. The CDR3 region is CATSDPRTGQSSYNEQFF. The DNA for the CDR3 is TGTGCCACCAGTGACCCGAGGACAGGTCAAAGCTCCTACAATGAGCAGTTCTTC.

As concerns this clonotype: The conserved phenylalanine or tryptophan is not found at the CDR3 terminus, so this likely reflects a read error. The DNA is left out, because the CDR3 cannot be placed on it with certainty; the CDR3 is given as TCRdb lists it. The chain employs TRBV28 and TRBJ2-7; TRBD1, as called in the table, went unchecked against the DNA. The CDR3 is 14 residues long, ends included. Germline V lookup: CDR1 MDHEN, CDR2 SYDVKM. This CDR3 reads CASSPQGTTYERYS.

As for this clonotype: It may be a read error: a sequence one base away is much more abundant. The J gene is TRBJ2-2, the V gene TRBV5-1; D remains unclear. V was shortened by 4 bases and J by 4 bases, with 14 bases between the two germline ends. This CDR3 has 15 residues. Germline V gene lookup returns CDR1 SGHRS and CDR2 YFSETQ. The CDR3 region has the DNA TGCGCCAGCAGCCCGGACGGAGCGAGCACCGGGGAGCTGTTTTTT. Translating it yields CASSPDGASTGELFF.

In the case of this clonotype: A read error may explain this, as a much larger clone is one base away. DNA for the CDR3: TGTGCCAGCAGCTTAGAGCGGTGGGGAAATGAGCAGTTCTTC. As protein: CASSLERWGNEQFF. This chain links TRBV7-9 with TRBJ2-1; tentatively, D is TRBD2 (5 bases). The V and J ends lost 1 base and 7 bases respectively, with 11 bases between them. This CDR3 is built from 14 residues. Germline V gene lookup returns CDR1 SEHNR and CDR2 FQNEAQ (reference sequence).

To note about this clonotype: An end of the junction does not agree with germline; a read error may underlie this. In DNA form, the CDR3 reads TGTACCAGCAGCCAAGCCCTTGGGGTAGCGTCTGGTAATGAGCAGTTCTTC. It encodes CTSSQALGVASGNEQFF. The chain recombines TRBV4-2 with TRBJ2-1; D possibly corresponds to TRBD2 (5 bases). Germline V gene lookup returns CDR1 LGHNA and CDR2 YNFKEQ. This CDR3 has 17 residues.

Note on this clonotype: An end of the junction differs from the germline gene, which may be a read error. V is TRBV5-1 and J is TRBJ2-5; TRBD2 matches at 8 bases. The CDR3 spans 13 residues. Germline values: CDR1 SGHRS, CDR2 YFSETQ. This CDR3 reads CSSSLSGAESQYF. CDR3 in DNA: TGCTCCAGCAGCCTTAGCGGGGCGGAGAGCCAGTACTTC.

This clonotype was seen many times. The V call is TRBV11-2, the J call TRBJ2-1, with D tentatively TRBD1 (7 bases). The germline V and J ends were trimmed by 1 base and 0 bases, with 16 bases remaining between them. Germline CDR1 and CDR2: SGHAT and FQNNGV. The CDR3 length is 18 residues. The CDR3 bases are TGTGCCAGCAGCTTAGGGCTAGCAGGGGGAGGCTCCTACAATGAGCAGTTCTTC. Translating gives CASSLGLAGGGSYNEQFF.

Comment on this clonotype: A read error may explain this, as a much larger clone is one base away. The rearrangement links TRBV11-2 to TRBJ2-3, with D perhaps matching TRBD2 (6 bases). In germline, CDR1 is SGHAT, CDR2 FQNNGV. The CDR3 contains 14 residues. CDR3 DNA sequence: TGTGTCAGCAGCGGGTTTCAGGGCACAGATACGCAGTATTTT. This translates into CVSSGFQGTDTQYF.

V usage is TRBV10-3 and J usage is TRBJ2-5, with no clear D. Trimming cost V 8 bases and J 5 bases, with 18 bases left between them. From germline, CDR1 is ENHRY and CDR2 SYGVKD. The CDR3 sequence is 14 residues long. The CDR3 bases are TGTGCCATCTGTTCCGAGTCTGAGAGGGAGACCCAGTACTTC. Its protein is CAICSESERETQYF.

This clonotype appeared many times. The CDR3 coding sequence is TGCAGCGTTGCGGAGACCCAAGAGACCCAGTACTTC. Residues: CSVAETQETQYF. The chain employs TRBV29-1 and TRBJ2-5; D gene uncertain. The CDR3 is made up of 12 amino acids. Per germline, CDR1 SQVTM and CDR2 ANQGSEA. V was shortened by 4 bases and J by 1 base, with 7 bases between the two germline ends.

Only one count was recorded for this clonotype. A read error may account for a junction end that differs from germline. V gene TRBV7-8 combines with J gene TRBJ1-5; TRBD1 is a possible D gene (6 bases). This CDR3 has 15 residues. CDR1 is SGHVS, CDR2 FQNEAQ, per germline. CDR3 amino acids: CANSLDYRDNQPQHF. The CDR3 DNA reads TGTGCCAACAGCTTAGACTACAGGGACAATCAGCCCCAGCATTTT. Full variable domain (remainder filled in from reference TRBV7-8 and TRBJ1-5): GAGVSQSPRYKVAKRGQDVALRCDPISGHVSLFWYQQALGQGPEFLTYFQNEAQLDKSGLPSDRFFAERPEGSVSTLKIQRTQQEDSAVYLCANSLDYRDNQPQHFGDGTRLSIL.

For this clonotype: A read error may explain this, as a much larger clone is one base away. The chain carries TRBV5-5 and TRBJ2-3; the match to TRBD2 covers 7 bases. The CDR3 contains 16 residues. Germline V lookup: CDR1 SGHKS, CDR2 YYEKEE (reference sequence). Written as DNA, the CDR3 is TGTGCCAGCAAGGCTAGCGGAGCATTTAGCACAGATACGCGGTATTTT. Protein: CASKASGAFSTDTRYF. Looking up the rest from reference TRBV5-5 and TRBJ2-3 gives the full variable domain: DAGVTQSPTHLIKTRGQQVTLRCSPISGHKSVSWYQQVLGQGPQFIFQYYEKEERGRGNFPDRFSARQFPNYSSELNVNALLLGDSALYLCASKASGAFSTDTRYFGPGTRLTVL.

This rearrangement joins TRBV29-1 to TRBJ2-7, with 8 positions matching TRBD1. This CDR3 spans 15 amino acids. CDR1 SQVTM and CDR2 ANQGSEA come from the germline V gene. V was clipped by 1 base and J by 3 bases; unmatched bases: 8. For the CDR3, the DNA is TGCAGCGTTGAAGGGGACGGACAGGGCGTCTACGAGCAGTACTTC. It translates to CSVEGDGQGVYEQYF.

The V call is TRBV11-2, the J call TRBJ2-1; no reliable D call. V gave up 0 bases and J gave up 1 base, with 10 bases separating them. The germline V gene encodes CDR1 SGHAT and CDR2 FQNNGV. The CDR3 runs to 16 residues. The CDR3 coding sequence is TGTGCCAGCAGCTTAGATCCCTTGAATTCCTACAATGAGCAGTTCTTC. Protein sequence: CASSLDPLNSYNEQFF. Complete variable domain (other parts from reference TRBV11-2 and TRBJ2-1): EAGVAQSPRYKIIEKRQSVAFWCNPISGHATLYWYQQILGQGPKLLIQFQNNGVVDDSQLPKDRFSAERLKGVDSTLKIQPAKLEDSAVYLCASSLDPLNSYNEQFFGPGTRLTVL.

This clonotype appeared once. Given the absence of the conserved phenylalanine or tryptophan at the CDR3 end, a read error is likely. V and J are TRBV6-6 and TRBJ2-2, with 7 bases lining up with TRBD1. The CDR3 is 15 residues long. The germline V gene encodes CDR1 MNHNY and CDR2 SVGAGI (reference sequence). CDR3 sequence (DNA): TGTGCCAACAGTCACCGGGACAGGAACACCGGGGAGCTGTTTATT. Its translation is CANSHRDRNTGELFI.

A word on this clonotype: The junction departs from the called germline gene at one end, perhaps through a read error. The chain combines TRBV11-3 with TRBJ1-2; D may be TRBD1 (5 bases). Germline-derived CDR1 and CDR2 are SGHNT and YENEEA. CDR3 length equals 13 residues. The CDR3 nucleotides are TGTGCCAGCAGCGTAGGGGATAACTATGGCTACACATTC. Its translation is CASSVGDNYGYTF.

With regard to this clonotype: A read error may account for a junction end that differs from germline. V and J are TRBV10-3 and TRBJ2-3, with D uncertain. The length of the CDR3 is 14 residues. CDR1 is ENHRY, CDR2 SYGVKD, per germline. The CDR3 nucleotides read TGTGCCACCACGACGTCTTTTAGCACAAATACGCAGTATTTT. It codes for CATTTSFSTNTQYF.